The rows below give T cell receptor beta chains drawn from one sample of a study of neurological immune-mediated disorders. Using its own MiXCR run on the 5' RACE reads, TCRdb lists one record per CDR3 protein. Among tens of thousands of distinct CDR3 sequences listed, roughly 7% were seen once. Specimen: PBMCs. These receptors all come from a woman in her 40s in good health. Both conserved end residues are trimmed from each CDR3. Fields, in order: J gene, D gene, V gene, CDR3 length, clone size, CDR3 protein. D genes are given only for firm matches. The size of a clone is reported for some rows only, either as once, few or many, or as a class for expanded clones.

TRBJ2-7 TRBD1 TRBV9 16 - ASSVLQSDRTRSYEQY
TRBJ2-3 - TRBV28 11 many ASRDDSVDTQY
TRBJ2-7 - TRBV5-1 11 - ASIFSGPCEQY
TRBJ1-4 - TRBV28 8 many ASGREKLF
TRBJ1-2 - TRBV18 13 many ASSPPHGQGTGYT
TRBJ2-7 TRBD2 TRBV10-1 12 many ASSESLAGDEQY
TRBJ2-1 - TRBV5-1 14 many ASSLGGGEIYNEQF
TRBJ1-3 - TRBV6-6 16 - ASSYSTVGQSSGNTIY
TRBJ2-1 - TRBV13 13 many ASTSRLPGGGEQF
TRBJ1-1 - TRBV20-1 9 many SARRVFVAF
TRBJ1-1 - TRBV29-1 12 many SVVRGSGNTEAF
TRBJ1-2 - TRBV11-2 12 many ASSPGRGTYGYT
TRBJ1-1 TRBD1 TRBV5-1 13 many ASSSRQGADTEAF